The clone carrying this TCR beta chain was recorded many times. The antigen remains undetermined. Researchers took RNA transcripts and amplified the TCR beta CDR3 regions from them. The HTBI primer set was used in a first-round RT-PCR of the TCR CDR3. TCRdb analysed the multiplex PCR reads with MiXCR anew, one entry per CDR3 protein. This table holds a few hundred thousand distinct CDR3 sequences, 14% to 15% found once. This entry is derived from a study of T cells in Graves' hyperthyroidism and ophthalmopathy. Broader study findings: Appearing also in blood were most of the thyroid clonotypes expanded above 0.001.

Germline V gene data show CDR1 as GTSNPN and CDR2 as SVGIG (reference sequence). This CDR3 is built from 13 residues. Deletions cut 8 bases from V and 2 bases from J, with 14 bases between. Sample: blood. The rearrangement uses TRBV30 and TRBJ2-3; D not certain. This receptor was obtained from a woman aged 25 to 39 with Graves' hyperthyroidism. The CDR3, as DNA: TGTGCCACTGAATCATTGCCCACAGATACGCAGTATTTT. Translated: CATESLPTDTQYF.